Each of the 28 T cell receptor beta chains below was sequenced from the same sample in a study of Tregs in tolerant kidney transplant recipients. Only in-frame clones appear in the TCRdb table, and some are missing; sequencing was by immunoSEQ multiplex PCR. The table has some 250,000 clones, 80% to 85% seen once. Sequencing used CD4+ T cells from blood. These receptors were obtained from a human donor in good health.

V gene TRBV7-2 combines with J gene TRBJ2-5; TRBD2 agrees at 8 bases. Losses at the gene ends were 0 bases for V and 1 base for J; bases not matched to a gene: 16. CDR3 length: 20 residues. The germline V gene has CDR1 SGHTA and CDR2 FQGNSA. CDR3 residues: CASSLAGLAPGLWGQETQYF. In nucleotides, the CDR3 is TGTGCCAGCAGCTTAGCCGGACTAGCCCCAGGCTTATGGGGCCAAGAGACCCAGTACTTC.

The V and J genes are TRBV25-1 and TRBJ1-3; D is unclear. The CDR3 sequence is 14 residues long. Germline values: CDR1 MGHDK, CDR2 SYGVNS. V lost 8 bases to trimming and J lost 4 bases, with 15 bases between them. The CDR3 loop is CASGDSGVGNTIYF. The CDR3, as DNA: TGTGCCAGCGGAGACTCAGGAGTAGGAAACACCATATATTTT. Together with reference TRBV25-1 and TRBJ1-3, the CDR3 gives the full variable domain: EADIYQTPRYLVIGTGKKITLECSQTMGHDKMYWYQQDPGMELHLIHYSYGVNSTEKGDLSSESTVSRIRTEHFPLTLESARPSHTSQYLCASGDSGVGNTIYFGEGSWLTVV.

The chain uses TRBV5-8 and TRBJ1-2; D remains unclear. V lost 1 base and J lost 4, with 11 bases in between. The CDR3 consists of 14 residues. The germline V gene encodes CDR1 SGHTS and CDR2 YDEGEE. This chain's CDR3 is CASSLSFLLYGYTF. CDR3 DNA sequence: TGTGCCAGCAGCTTGTCTTTTCTCCTCTATGGCTACACCTTC.

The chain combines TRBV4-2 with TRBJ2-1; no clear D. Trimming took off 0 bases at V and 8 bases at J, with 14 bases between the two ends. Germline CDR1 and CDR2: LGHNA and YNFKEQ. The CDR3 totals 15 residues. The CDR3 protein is CASSQDRTLEDEQFF. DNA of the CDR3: TGTGCCAGCAGCCAAGATCGGACGCTCGAGGATGAGCAGTTCTTC.

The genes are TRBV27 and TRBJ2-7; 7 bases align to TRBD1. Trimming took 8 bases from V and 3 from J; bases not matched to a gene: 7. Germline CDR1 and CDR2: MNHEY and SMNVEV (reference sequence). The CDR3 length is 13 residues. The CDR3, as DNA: TGTGCCAGCTCCGATAGGGGGCTCTACGAGCAGTACTTC. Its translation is CASSDRGLYEQYF.

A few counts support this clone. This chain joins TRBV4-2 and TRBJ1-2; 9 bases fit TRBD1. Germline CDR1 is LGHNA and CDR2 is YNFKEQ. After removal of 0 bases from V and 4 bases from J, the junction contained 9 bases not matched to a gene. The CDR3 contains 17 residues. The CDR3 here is CASSQDPQGTGSYGYTF. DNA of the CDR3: TGTGCCAGCAGCCAAGACCCCCAGGGGACAGGGAGCTATGGCTACACCTTC.

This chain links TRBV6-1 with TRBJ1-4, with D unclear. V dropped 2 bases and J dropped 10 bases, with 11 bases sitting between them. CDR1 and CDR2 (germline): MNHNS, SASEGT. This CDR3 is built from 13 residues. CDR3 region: CASSEMRALKLFF. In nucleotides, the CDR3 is TGTGCCAGCAGTGAAATGAGGGCCTTAAAACTGTTTTTT.

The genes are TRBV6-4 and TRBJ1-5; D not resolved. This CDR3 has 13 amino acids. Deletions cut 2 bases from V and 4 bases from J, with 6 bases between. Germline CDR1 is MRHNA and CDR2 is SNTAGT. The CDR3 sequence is CASSDDRNQPQHF. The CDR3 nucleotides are TGTGCCAGCAGTGACGACCGAAATCAGCCCCAGCATTTT.

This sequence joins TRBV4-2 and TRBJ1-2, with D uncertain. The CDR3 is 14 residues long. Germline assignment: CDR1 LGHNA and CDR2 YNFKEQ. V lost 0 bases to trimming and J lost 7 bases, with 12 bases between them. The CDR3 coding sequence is TGTGCCAGCAGCCAAGATAGGACCGGATCTGGCTACACCTTC. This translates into CASSQDRTGSGYTF.

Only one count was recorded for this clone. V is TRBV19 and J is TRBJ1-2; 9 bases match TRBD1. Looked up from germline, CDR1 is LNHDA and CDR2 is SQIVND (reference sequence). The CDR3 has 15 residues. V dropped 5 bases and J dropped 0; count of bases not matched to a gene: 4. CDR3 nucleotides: TGTGCCAGTAGTCCCCGGACAGGGGCTAACTATGGCTACACCTTC. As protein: CASSPRTGANYGYTF.

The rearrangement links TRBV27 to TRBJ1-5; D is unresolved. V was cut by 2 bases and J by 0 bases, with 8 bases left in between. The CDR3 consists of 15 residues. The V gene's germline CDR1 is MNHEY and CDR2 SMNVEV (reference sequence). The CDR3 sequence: CASSLKGYSNQPQHF. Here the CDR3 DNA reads TGTGCCAGCAGTTTAAAAGGGTATAGCAATCAGCCCCAGCATTTT.

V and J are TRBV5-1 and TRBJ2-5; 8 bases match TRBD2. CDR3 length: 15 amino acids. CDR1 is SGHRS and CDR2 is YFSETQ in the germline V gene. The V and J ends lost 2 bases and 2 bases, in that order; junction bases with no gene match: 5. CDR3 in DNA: TGCGCCAGCAGCTTCGGACTAGCTGGACAAGAGACCCAGTACTTC. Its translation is CASSFGLAGQETQYF.

The CDR3 region has the DNA TGTGCCAGCAGCTGGGGGACTAATGAAAAACTGTTTTTT. Its protein is CASSWGTNEKLFF. V and J are TRBV5-8 and TRBJ1-4, with a tentative D call TRBD1 (5 bases). The CDR3 has 13 residues. Germline V gene data show CDR1 as SGHTS and CDR2 as YDEGEE. V was trimmed by 3 bases and J by 2 bases, leaving 5 bases between them.

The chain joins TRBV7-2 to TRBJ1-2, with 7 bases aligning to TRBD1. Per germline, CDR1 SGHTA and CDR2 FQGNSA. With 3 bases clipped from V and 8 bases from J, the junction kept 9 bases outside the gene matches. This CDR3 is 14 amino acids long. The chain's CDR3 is CASSFQGTAGGYTF. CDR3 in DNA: TGTGCCAGCAGCTTCCAAGGGACAGCGGGAGGCTACACCTTC.

The CDR3 DNA reads TGTGCCAGCTCACCACGCCTGGCAAGAGGGAATAACTATGGCTACACCTTC. Translating gives CASSPRLARGNNYGYTF. The chain is built from TRBV18 and TRBJ1-2, with D uncertain. The CDR3 sequence is 17 residues long. Trimming shortened V by 1 base and J by 1 base, and 16 bases separated the two germline ends. Per germline, CDR1 KGHSH and CDR2 LQKENI.

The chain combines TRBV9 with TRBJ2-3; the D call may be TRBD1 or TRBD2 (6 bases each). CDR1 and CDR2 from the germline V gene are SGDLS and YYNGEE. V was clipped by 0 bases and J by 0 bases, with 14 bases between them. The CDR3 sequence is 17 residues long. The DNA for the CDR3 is TGTGCCAGCAGCGTAGCTTTGTGGGGGGCGAGCACAGATACGCAGTATTTT. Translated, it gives CASSVALWGASTDTQYF.

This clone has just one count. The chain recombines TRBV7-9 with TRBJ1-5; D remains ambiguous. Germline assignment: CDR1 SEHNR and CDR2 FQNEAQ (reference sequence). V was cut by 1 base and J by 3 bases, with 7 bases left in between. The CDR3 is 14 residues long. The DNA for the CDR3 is TGTGCCAGCAGCTTAGAGGGATTCAATCAGCCCCAGCATTTT. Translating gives CASSLEGFNQPQHF.

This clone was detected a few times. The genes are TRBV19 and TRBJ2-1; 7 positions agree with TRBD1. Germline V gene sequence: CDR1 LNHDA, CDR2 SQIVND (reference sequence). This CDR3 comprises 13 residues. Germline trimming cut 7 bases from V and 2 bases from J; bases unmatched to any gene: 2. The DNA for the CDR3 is TGTGCCAGTAACAGGGGAGCCTACAATGAGCAGTTCTTC. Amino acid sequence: CASNRGAYNEQFF.

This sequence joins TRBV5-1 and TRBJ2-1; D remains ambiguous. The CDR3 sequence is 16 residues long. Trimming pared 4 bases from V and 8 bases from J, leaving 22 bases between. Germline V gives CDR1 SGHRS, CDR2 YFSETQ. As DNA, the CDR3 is TGCGCCAGCAGCCTTACCGGGCCAACCACATATGATGAGCAGTTCTTC. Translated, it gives CASSLTGPTTYDEQFF.

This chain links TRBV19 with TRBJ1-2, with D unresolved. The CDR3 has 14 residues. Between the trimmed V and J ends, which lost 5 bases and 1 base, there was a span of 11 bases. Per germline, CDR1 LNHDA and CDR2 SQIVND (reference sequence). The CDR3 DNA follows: TGTGCCAGTAGTGTGGACGGTTATAACTATGGCTACACCTTC. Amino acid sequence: CASSVDGYNYGYTF.

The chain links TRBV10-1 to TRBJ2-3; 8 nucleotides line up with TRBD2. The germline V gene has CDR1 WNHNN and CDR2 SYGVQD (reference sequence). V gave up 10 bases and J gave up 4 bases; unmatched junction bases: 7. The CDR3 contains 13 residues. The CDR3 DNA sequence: TGCGCCACTGGGACTAGAAGTTCAGATACGCAGTATTTT. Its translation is CATGTRSSDTQYF.

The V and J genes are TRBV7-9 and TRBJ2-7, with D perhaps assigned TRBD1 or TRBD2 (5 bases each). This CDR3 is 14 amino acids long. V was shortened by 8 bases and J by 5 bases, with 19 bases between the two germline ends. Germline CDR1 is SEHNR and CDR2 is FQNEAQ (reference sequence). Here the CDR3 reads CASGKPGPSDEQYF. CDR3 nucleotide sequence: TGTGCCAGCGGCAAGCCGGGACCGAGCGACGAGCAGTACTTC.

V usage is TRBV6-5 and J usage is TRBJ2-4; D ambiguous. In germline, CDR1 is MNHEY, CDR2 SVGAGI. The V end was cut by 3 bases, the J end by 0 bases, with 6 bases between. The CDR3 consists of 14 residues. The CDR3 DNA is TGTGCCAGCAGTTATATTGGAGCCAAAAACATTCAGTACTTC. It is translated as CASSYIGAKNIQYF.

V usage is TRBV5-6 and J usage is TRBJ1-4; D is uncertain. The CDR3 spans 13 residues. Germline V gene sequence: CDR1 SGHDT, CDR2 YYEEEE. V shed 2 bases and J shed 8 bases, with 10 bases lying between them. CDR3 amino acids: CASSLREGEKLFF. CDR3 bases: TGTGCCAGCAGCTTACGGGAAGGAGAAAAACTGTTTTTT.

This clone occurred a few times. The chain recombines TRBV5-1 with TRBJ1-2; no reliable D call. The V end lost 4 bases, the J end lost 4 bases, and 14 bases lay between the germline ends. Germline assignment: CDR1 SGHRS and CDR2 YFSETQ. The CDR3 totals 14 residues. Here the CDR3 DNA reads TGCGCCAGCAGCCCCGGGCCGCTCGGCTATGGCTACACCTTC. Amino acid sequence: CASSPGPLGYGYTF.

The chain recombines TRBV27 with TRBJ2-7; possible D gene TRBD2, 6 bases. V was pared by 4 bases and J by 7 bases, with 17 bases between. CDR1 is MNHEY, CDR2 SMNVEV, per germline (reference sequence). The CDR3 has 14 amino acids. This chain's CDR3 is CASSWGGDLGEQYF. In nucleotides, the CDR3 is TGTGCCAGCAGTTGGGGCGGGGATTTGGGTGAGCAGTACTTC.

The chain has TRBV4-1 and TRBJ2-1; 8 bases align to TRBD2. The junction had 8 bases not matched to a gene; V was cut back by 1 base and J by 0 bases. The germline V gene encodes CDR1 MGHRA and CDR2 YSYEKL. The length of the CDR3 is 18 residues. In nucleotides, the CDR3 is TGCGCCAGCAGCCAAGGAAGTACCGGGGGGGGCTCCTACAATGAGCAGTTCTTC. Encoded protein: CASSQGSTGGGSYNEQFF.

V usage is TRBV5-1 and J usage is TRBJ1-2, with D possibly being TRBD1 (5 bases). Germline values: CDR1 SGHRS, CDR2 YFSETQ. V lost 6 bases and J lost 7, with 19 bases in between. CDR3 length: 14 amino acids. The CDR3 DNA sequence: TGCGCCAGCACAAGTAGGGGCTTGTCGGGTGGCTACACCTTC. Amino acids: CASTSRGLSGGYTF.